The following is a TCR beta chain sequence with its context. Its antigen is currently unknown. Deep was the level at which the assay was run. Measured with immunoSEQ multiplex PCR; TCRdb has only the in-frame clones, and not every one. The sample consists of roughly 500,000 clones, 81% of them appearing once. This record comes from a study of shared clonotypes between healthy human individuals. The CDR3 runs to 14 residues. The germline V gene encodes CDR1 MDHEN and CDR2 SYDVKM. Deletions cut 11 bases from V and 0 bases from J, with 14 bases between. Points from the study as a whole: Tissues were not sampled, only blood, and their repertoires likely differ. What limited the represented genetic and exposure-history diversity was the small number of donors.

This TCR derives from a woman aged 40-49 years in good health. Some clones in this sample may be carry-over from other donors' samples. The sequenced sample consisted of PBMCs. This sequence joins TRBV28 and TRBJ1-5, with D possibly matching TRBD1 (5 bases). The CDR3 spells CAVLRGFSNQPQHF. The CDR3 DNA reads as TGTGCCGTCCTGAGGGGATTTAGCAATCAGCCCCAGCATTTT.